What follows describes a single T cell receptor (beta chain). Its antigen is unknown. CDR1 DFQATT and CDR2 SNEGSKA come from the germline V gene (reference sequence). Trimming left V 1 base short and J 3 bases short, with 12 bases between. The CDR3 has 14 amino acids. These data come from a study of CD8+CD57+ T cells in acquired aplastic anemia. Study-level information: The study obtained an average of 3.2 ug of DNA from sorted CD4+ and CD8+ cells. General study findings and limits: No significant patient-versus-control difference appeared in CD8+ Simpson's diversity.

The template for TCR beta VDJ and CDR3 sequence profiling was genomic DNA. TCRdb re-called the reads through MiXCR, storing one row per CDR3 protein. The sample has 150,000 to 200,000 distinct CDR3 sequences; 64% are singletons. Source material: sorted CD4+, CD8+, or CD8+CD57+ T cells (not recorded which) from PBMCs. The rearrangement uses TRBV20-1 and TRBJ1-1; TRBD1 is a possible D gene (5 bases). The clonotype was recovered from a human donor with severe aplastic anemia or a healthy control (not recorded which). The CDR3 nucleotides are TGCAGTGCTAGAGGGGGACGAAGGGACACTGAAGCTTTCTTT. As protein: CSARGGRRDTEAFF.